A single sample is the source of the 18 T cell receptor beta chains below, sequenced in a study of shared clonotypes between healthy human individuals. The method was immunoSEQ multiplex PCR; TCRdb's version includes in-frame clones alone and lacks a portion of them. The repertoire has 2 million to 2.5 million clones, 90% to 97% of them found once; the top ten carry approximately 0.13%. Sequencing input: naive CD4+ T cells sorted from blood. Subset noted: CD45RA+ positively selected. Source of these receptors: a young man in good health.

This rearrangement joins TRBV15 to TRBJ2-2, with D tentatively TRBD1 or TRBD2 (5 bases each). The V gene's germline CDR1 is LNHNV and CDR2 YYDKDF (reference sequence). CDR3 size: 17 residues. The germline V and J ends were trimmed by 1 base and 10 bases, with 22 bases remaining between them. CDR3 sequence: CATSRAGRLTSGSELFF. The CDR3 coding sequence is TGTGCCACCAGCAGAGCGGGACGACTAACCTCAGGTTCGGAGCTGTTTTTT.

The CDR3 reads CAIRAGGDEQYF. Written as DNA, the CDR3 is TGTGCCATCAGGGCAGGGGGCGACGAGCAGTACTTC. The chain combines TRBV10-3 with TRBJ2-7; 8 nucleotides line up with TRBD1. The germline V gene encodes CDR1 ENHRY and CDR2 SYGVKD. The CDR3 covers 12 residues. The trim removed 6 bases at V and 5 bases at J, leaving 3 bases unmatched.

CDR3 sequence (DNA): TGTGCCAGCAGTGCCAGGACTAGCGTATCCAGCACAGATACGCAGTATTTT. It translates to CASSARTSVSSTDTQYF. The chain joins TRBV2 to TRBJ2-3; the match to TRBD2 covers 9 bases. V shed 4 bases and J 0 bases; nucleotides not matched to a gene: 8. CDR1 and CDR2 (germline): SNHLY, FYNNEI. This CDR3 is built from 17 residues.

CDR3 in DNA: TGCGCCAGCAGCGCAGGGACTAGCGGGGCGGAGACCCAGTACTTC. Translated, it gives CASSAGTSGAETQYF. The chain is built from TRBV5-1 and TRBJ2-5, with TRBD2 identical over 13 bases. The CDR3 contains 15 residues. Trimming at V came to 4 bases and at J to 5 bases, leaving 5 bases not matched to a gene. CDR1 is SGHRS, CDR2 YFSETQ, per germline.

This clone was observed a single time. Other DNA sequences in the sample encode the same CDR3. This chain joins TRBV7-2 and TRBJ2-2, with a possible D match to TRBD1 (5 bases). The CDR3 length is 15 residues. Per germline, CDR1 SGHTA and CDR2 FQGNSA. Trimming cost V 2 bases and J 0 bases, with 7 bases left between them. The DNA of the CDR3 is TGTGCCAGCAGCTTATGGACAACGAACACCGGGGAGCTGTTTTTT. This sequence encodes CASSLWTTNTGELFF.

This chain links TRBV2 with TRBJ2-7; unclear D gene. The ends were cut back, 8 bases at V and 1 base at J, with 21 bases in the middle. There are 16 residues in the CDR3. Looked up from germline, CDR1 is SNHLY and CDR2 is FYNNEI. The DNA for the CDR3 is TGTGCCAGCTTAGGTATCAAGGGTGATTGGTCCTACGAGCAGTACTTC. This encodes CASLGIKGDWSYEQYF.

The rearrangement links TRBV5-1 to TRBJ1-1; no clear D gene. Germline values: CDR1 SGHRS, CDR2 YFSETQ. V lost 4 bases, J lost 1 base, and 8 bases lay in between. The CDR3 covers 13 residues. CDR3 loop: CASSVTSNTEAFF. DNA of the CDR3: TGCGCCAGCAGCGTTACATCGAACACTGAAGCTTTCTTT.

The chain couples TRBV4-1 to TRBJ1-3, with no clear D. Trimming pared 2 bases from V and 7 bases from J, leaving 9 bases between. CDR1 and CDR2 from the germline V gene are MGHRA and YSYEKL. The CDR3 extends over 13 amino acids. CDR3 coding DNA: TGCGCCAGCAGCCAAAGTGTCCCGAACACCATATATTTT. It specifies CASSQSVPNTIYF.

The genes are TRBV4-1 and TRBJ2-7; D may correspond to TRBD1 or TRBD2 (5 bases each). Germline V lookup: CDR1 MGHRA, CDR2 YSYEKL. The CDR3 runs to 16 residues. Trimming left V 1 base short and J 2 bases short, with 15 bases between. The CDR3 is CASSQVRRGAAYEQYF. CDR3 bases: TGCGCCAGCAGCCAAGTCCGCCGAGGGGCCGCCTACGAGCAGTACTTC.

Concerning this clone itself: A read error may account for a junction end that differs from germline. This chain connects TRBV30 to TRBJ1-1, with TRBD1 as a possible D gene (6 bases). Germline V gene sequence: CDR1 GTSNPN, CDR2 SVGIG (reference sequence). This CDR3 comprises 14 residues. The CDR3 DNA is TGTGCCTGCAGTGGGTGGGAGGGGGGCCAGAAAGCTTTCTTT. Protein product: CACSGWEGGQKAFF.

A word on this clone: Other DNA sequences in this sample translate to the same CDR3. The chain has TRBV11-2 and TRBJ2-1, with 7 bases aligning to TRBD2. J lost 0 bases, V lost 4 bases, and 0 bases had no gene match. Germline V gene sequence: CDR1 SGHAT, CDR2 FQNNGV. The CDR3 totals 14 residues. CDR3 nucleotide sequence: TGTGCCAGCAGCTCTAGCGGCTCCTACAATGAGCAGTTCTTC. The encoded protein is CASSSSGSYNEQFF.

The V gene is TRBV7-2, the J gene TRBJ2-5, with D perhaps assigned TRBD1 or TRBD2 (5 bases each). Looked up from germline, CDR1 is SGHTA and CDR2 is FQGNSA. The CDR3 covers 16 residues. V lost 3 bases, J lost 7 bases, and 21 bases lay in between. Here the CDR3 reads CASSFIGLGEMGTQYF. DNA of the CDR3: TGTGCCAGCAGCTTTATAGGGCTGGGGGAGATGGGGACCCAGTACTTC.

This clone was detected only once. The chain combines TRBV6-1 with TRBJ2-7, with TRBD1 identical over 9 bases. Germline V CDR1 and CDR2: MNHNS, SASEGT. CDR3 length: 15 amino acids. V lost 5 bases, J lost 2 bases, and 7 bases stayed unmatched. CDR3 residues: CASSPLGTGTYEQYF. The DNA of the CDR3 is TGTGCCAGCAGTCCCCTTGGGACAGGGACCTACGAGCAGTACTTC.

J is TRBJ1-2 and V is TRBV6-5, with TRBD1 as a possible D gene (5 bases). V dropped 2 bases and J dropped 14 bases, with 18 bases sitting between them. Per germline, CDR1 MNHEY and CDR2 SVGAGI. CDR3 length: 13 amino acids. The CDR3 loop is CASSYASQAKGTF. The CDR3 coding sequence is TGTGCCAGCAGTTACGCTTCACAGGCGAAGGGGACCTTC.

The chain employs TRBV28 and TRBJ2-7; the match to TRBD1 covers 8 bases. The V gene's germline CDR1 is MDHEN and CDR2 SYDVKM. CDR3 length equals 14 residues. Trimming cost V 6 bases and J 0 bases; bases outside gene matches: 4. CDR3 coding DNA: TGTGCCAGCAGCTATACAGGGGGCTCCTACGAGCAGTACTTC. Translated: CASSYTGGSYEQYF.

The chain has TRBV2 and TRBJ2-3, with 8 bases aligning to TRBD1. The V and J ends lost 6 bases and 5 bases, in that order; junction bases with no gene match: 4. The germline V gene encodes CDR1 SNHLY and CDR2 FYNNEI. The CDR3 is 13 residues long. CDR3 bases: TGTGCCAGCAGGGACAGGGATGGAGATACGCAGTATTTT. Translation gives CASRDRDGDTQYF.

The chain recombines TRBV21-1 with TRBJ2-7; the table assigns TRBD1, which was not confirmed against the DNA. TRBV21-1 represents a pseudogene. The CDR3 length is 15 residues. CDR3 coding DNA: TGTGCCAGCACCAGAGGGACACCGAGCCCCTACGAGCAGTACTTC. Amino acid sequence: CASTRGTPSPYEQYF.

The rearrangement uses TRBV5-1 and TRBJ2-7; 7 bases are a match to TRBD1. The CDR3 totals 14 residues. Germline loops: CDR1 SGHRS, CDR2 YFSETQ. V lost 4 bases to trimming and J lost 2 bases; unmatched junction nucleotides: 6. The CDR3 DNA sequence: TGCGCCAGCAGCGTTCTTACAGGGGCCTACGAGCAGTACTTC. This sequence encodes CASSVLTGAYEQYF.